This entry lists 32 T cell receptor beta chains sequenced from one sample in a study of CD8+ T cells in alopecia areata. Isolated RNA was reverse transcribed into cDNA used as the sequencing template. Method: immunoSEQ multiplex PCR; TCRdb's copy keeps in-frame clones and lacks some. The repertoire consists of more than 95,000 clones, with around 45% occurring once and the leading ten covering approximately 1.2%. The sequencing input was CD4+ T cells sorted from blood. The receptor source for this set is a human donor with alopecia areata.

The rearrangement links TRBV7-6 to TRBJ1-6; the match to TRBD1 covers 8 bases. This CDR3 region has 15 residues. V shed 4 bases and J 10 bases; nucleotides not matched to a gene: 9. Germline values: CDR1 SGHVS, CDR2 FNYEAQ. CDR3 coding DNA: TGTGCCAGCAGCTCCGCCACAGGGGGAGAGTCACCCCTCCACTTT. Amino acid sequence: CASSSATGGESPLHF.

This clone was counted only a few times. The chain joins TRBV29-1 to TRBJ1-1; TRBD1 agrees at 9 bases. Looked up from germline, CDR1 is SQVTM and CDR2 is ANQGSEA. There are 14 residues in the CDR3. The J segment lost 2 bases and the V segment lost 4 bases, leaving 5 bases of the junction unmatched. The CDR3 bases are TGCAGCGTTGTTAGGACAGGGGCTAACACTGAAGCTTTCTTT. This gives the protein CSVVRTGANTEAFF.

This chain connects TRBV27 to TRBJ1-6; D gene unclear. The ends were cut back, 4 bases at V and 9 bases at J, with 1 base in the middle. Germline CDR1 reads MNHEY; CDR2 reads SMNVEV (reference sequence). The CDR3 runs 10 residues. CDR3 in DNA: TGTGCCAGCAGTTCTTCACCCCTCCACTTT. It yields the protein CASSSSPLHF.

The sample holds a few counts of this clone. V and J are TRBV18 and TRBJ1-3; the D gene is possibly TRBD1 (5 bases). The V gene lost 3 bases and the J gene lost 2 bases, with 14 bases spanning the gap. This CDR3 region has 16 residues. The germline V gene encodes CDR1 KGHSH and CDR2 LQKENI. The CDR3 here is CASSPLSGKPGNTIYF. Here the CDR3 DNA reads TGTGCCAGCTCACCTTTGTCAGGGAAACCTGGAAACACCATATATTTT.

The chain couples TRBV18 to TRBJ1-5, with no clear D. Germline V gene lookup returns CDR1 KGHSH and CDR2 LQKENI. This CDR3 is built from 14 residues. Trimming took off 3 bases at V and 0 bases at J, with 6 bases between the two ends. The CDR3 sequence is CASSPTDSNQPQHF. As DNA, the CDR3 is TGTGCCAGCTCACCGACGGATAGCAATCAGCCCCAGCATTTT.

The V and J genes are TRBV6-5 and TRBJ2-3; D may correspond to TRBD1 or TRBD2 (5 bases each). The CDR3 has 15 residues. Germline V CDR1 and CDR2: MNHEY, SVGAGI. V lost 0 bases and J 1 base, leaving 8 bases between the germline ends. The CDR3 DNA sequence: TGTGCCAGCAGTTACTCGGGGGTAGGCACAGATACGCAGTATTTT. It translates to CASSYSGVGTDTQYF.

The rearrangement uses TRBV5-1 and TRBJ2-1; the D gene is possibly TRBD2 (6 bases). The CDR3 runs 15 residues. CDR1 is SGHRS and CDR2 is YFSETQ in the germline V gene. V dropped 2 bases and J dropped 3 bases, with 12 bases sitting between them. The CDR3 loop reads CASSLSGQNYNEQFF. For the CDR3, the DNA is TGCGCCAGCAGCTTAAGCGGGCAAAACTACAATGAGCAGTTCTTC.

V usage is TRBV30 and J usage is TRBJ1-1; the D is unclear. CDR1 GTSNPN and CDR2 SVGIG come from the germline V gene (reference sequence). Between the trimmed V and J ends, which lost 0 bases and 0 bases, there was a span of 5 bases. This CDR3 has 13 amino acids. CDR3 DNA sequence: TGTGCCTGGAGTGTATACGTGAACACTGAAGCTTTCTTT. It yields the protein CAWSVYVNTEAFF.

The gene calls are TRBV27 and TRBJ1-2, with 7 bases matching TRBD1. The J segment lost 7 bases and the V segment lost 6 bases, leaving 11 bases of the junction unmatched. Germline values: CDR1 MNHEY, CDR2 SMNVEV (reference sequence). This CDR3 contains 14 residues. In nucleotides, the CDR3 is TGTGCCAGCAGGCGCAGGGGGAGGATGGGTGGCTACACCTTC. It is translated as CASRRRGRMGGYTF.

A few counts support this clone. The genes are TRBV23-1 and TRBJ1-2; a possible D gene is TRBD1 (5 bases). TRBV23-1 is treated as an ORF (open reading frame) with a function not yet certain. The CDR3 spans 15 residues. With 2 bases removed from V and 6 bases from J, the gap between germline ends came to 16 bases. Written as DNA, the CDR3 is TGCGCCAGCAGTCAAAAAGGGGACGGACTACATGGCTACACCTTC. Its protein product is CASSQKGDGLHGYTF.

The chain combines TRBV5-1 with TRBJ2-5; the match to TRBD1 covers 7 bases. Per the germline V gene, CDR1 is SGHRS and CDR2 is YFSETQ. The CDR3 sequence is 13 residues long. J was trimmed by 5 bases and V by 4 bases; bases with no gene match: 5. This CDR3 reads CASSQDRVETQYF. DNA of the CDR3: TGCGCCAGCAGCCAAGACAGGGTGGAGACCCAGTACTTC.

This clone occurred once. This rearrangement joins TRBV9 to TRBJ2-3; maybe TRBD1 (5 bases). Trimming removed 0 bases from V and 0 bases from J, with 8 bases in between. CDR1 SGDLS and CDR2 YYNGEE come from the germline V gene. The CDR3 length is 15 residues. Here the CDR3 DNA reads TGTGCCAGCAGCGTAGCGACAGCTAGCACAGATACGCAGTATTTT. This translates into CASSVATASTDTQYF.

The chain links TRBV30 to TRBJ1-2; TRBD1 agrees at 8 bases. J gave up 7 bases and V 6 bases, and 7 bases lay outside the gene matches. CDR3 length: 12 amino acids. Per germline, CDR1 GTSNPN and CDR2 SVGIG (reference sequence). This chain's CDR3 is CACAQGAIGYTF. CDR3 bases: TGTGCCTGCGCCCAGGGGGCGATTGGCTACACCTTC.

The gene calls are TRBV2 and TRBJ2-7; a weak D match, TRBD1 (5 bases). Trimming shortened V by 6 bases and J by 8 bases, and 11 bases separated the two germline ends. CDR1 SNHLY and CDR2 FYNNEI come from the germline V gene. The CDR3 is 11 amino acids. CDR3 amino acids: CASSKDSQQYF. CDR3 sequence (DNA): TGTGCCAGCAGCAAAGACAGTCAGCAGTACTTC. Filled out from reference TRBV2 and TRBJ2-7, the complete variable domain reads EPEVTQTPSHQVTQMGQEVILRCVPISNHLYFYWYRQILGQKVEFLVSFYNNEISEKSEIFDDQFSVERPDGSNFTLKIRSTKLEDSAMYFCASSKDSQQYFGPGTRLTVT.

This sequence joins TRBV5-1 and TRBJ2-1; D gene unclear. Trimming pared 0 bases from V and 6 bases from J, leaving 13 bases between. The CDR3 is 15 residues long. Per the germline V gene, CDR1 is SGHRS and CDR2 is YFSETQ. In DNA, the CDR3 is TGCGCCAGCAGCTTGGGGTTTAGTGGCACCAATGAGCAGTTCTTC. Amino acid sequence: CASSLGFSGTNEQFF.

This clone has just one count. The genes are TRBV7-8 and TRBJ2-4; no clear D. The V and J ends lost 1 base and 1 base respectively, with 20 bases between them. This CDR3 is 19 amino acids long. Germline CDR1 and CDR2: SGHVS and FQNEAQ. The CDR3 region has the DNA TGTGCCAGCAGCTTAGGTCGGGTAGTGGTGCCCAAGGCCAAAAACATTCAGTACTTC. This gives the protein CASSLGRVVVPKAKNIQYF.

V usage is TRBV7-2 and J usage is TRBJ1-2; D call uncertain. The length of the CDR3 is 14 residues. The V and J ends lost 5 bases and 4 bases respectively, with 14 bases between them. Germline loops: CDR1 SGHTA, CDR2 FQGNSA. CDR3 sequence: CASSPLRYSYGYTF. The CDR3 nucleotides read TGTGCCAGCAGCCCGTTACGATACTCCTATGGCTACACCTTC.

The chain employs TRBV7-6 and TRBJ1-2; D gene unclear. The V end lost 5 bases, the J end lost 3 bases, and 10 bases lay between the germline ends. The germline CDR1 and CDR2 sequences are SGHVS and FNYEAQ. This CDR3 has 13 residues. The CDR3 bases are TGTGCCAGCAGCCAAGCCTTGGACTATGGCTACACCTTC. Protein product: CASSQALDYGYTF.

CDR3 in amino acids: CASSPPGVEETQYF. CDR3 coding DNA: TGTGCCAGCTCACCACCAGGGGTGGAAGAGACCCAGTACTTC. The chain couples TRBV18 to TRBJ2-5; possible D gene TRBD1, 5 bases. The V and J ends lost 0 bases and 3 bases respectively, with 8 bases between them. Looked up from germline, CDR1 is KGHSH and CDR2 is LQKENI. CDR3 length equals 14 residues.

The rearrangement links TRBV7-2 to TRBJ1-6, with 7 bases fitting TRBD1. Germline V gene sequence: CDR1 SGHTA, CDR2 FQGNSA. Losses at the gene ends were 5 bases for V and 6 bases for J; bases not matched to a gene: 4. The CDR3 sequence is 14 residues long. The CDR3, as DNA: TGTGCCAGCAGCCGGGGACAGTCTAATTCACCCCTCCACTTT. Translating gives CASSRGQSNSPLHF.

The V gene is TRBV20-1, the J gene TRBJ2-7; D ambiguous. Between the trimmed V and J ends, which lost 7 bases and 4 bases, there was a span of 11 bases. Per the germline V gene, CDR1 is DFQATT and CDR2 is SNEGSKA (reference sequence). The CDR3 is made up of 11 amino acids. The CDR3 nucleotides are TGCAGTGTTAGTGATAATTACGAGCAGTACTTC. Its protein is CSVSDNYEQYF.

The CDR3 sequence: CASRHPGTGNQPQHF. As DNA, the CDR3 is TGTGCCAGCAGACACCCGGGGACCGGCAATCAGCCCCAGCATTTT. The chain combines TRBV28 with TRBJ1-5; maybe TRBD1 (5 bases). The V gene's germline CDR1 is MDHEN and CDR2 SYDVKM. This CDR3 contains 15 residues. With 6 bases removed from V and 2 bases from J, the gap between germline ends came to 14 bases.

This clone was picked up a small number of times. This sequence joins TRBV15 and TRBJ2-5; a weak D match, TRBD2 (6 bases). In germline, CDR1 is LNHNV, CDR2 YYDKDF (reference sequence). There are 15 residues in the CDR3. V was cut by 3 bases and J by 1 base, with 12 bases left in between. The chain's CDR3 is CATSRTRTFQETQYF. In DNA form, the CDR3 reads TGTGCCACCAGCAGGACTAGGACTTTCCAAGAGACCCAGTACTTC.

The chain recombines TRBV27 with TRBJ2-1, with 16 bases identical to TRBD2. CDR3 length equals 16 residues. V lost 8 bases and J lost 8; bases outside the gene matches: 9. Germline loops: CDR1 MNHEY, CDR2 SMNVEV (reference sequence). The CDR3: CASWGGLAGGFHEQFF. DNA of the CDR3: TGTGCCAGCTGGGGGGGACTAGCGGGAGGGTTCCATGAGCAGTTCTTC.

This clone was counted only a few times. This chain links TRBV7-2 with TRBJ2-5; perhaps TRBD2 as D (7 bases). The V gene's germline CDR1 is SGHTA and CDR2 FQGNSA. The CDR3 is 15 amino acids. Trimming cost V 5 bases and J 5 bases, with 18 bases left between them. This chain's CDR3 is CASSVAGARRETQYF. The CDR3 DNA reads TGTGCCAGCAGCGTCGCGGGGGCCCGACGGGAGACCCAGTACTTC.

V is TRBV29-1 and J is TRBJ2-7; D might be TRBD1 or TRBD2, each matching 5 bases. CDR1 and CDR2 (germline): SQVTM, ANQGSEA. CDR3 length equals 13 residues. V dropped 2 bases and J dropped 2 bases, with 10 bases sitting between them. CDR3 protein: CSVESGTAYEQYF. CDR3 nucleotide sequence: TGCAGCGTTGAATCCGGGACGGCCTACGAGCAGTACTTC.

The chain carries TRBV4-1 and TRBJ2-7; D possibly matches TRBD1 or TRBD2 (5 bases each). The V gene's germline CDR1 is MGHRA and CDR2 YSYEKL. V lost 1 base to trimming and J lost 2 bases, with 15 bases between them. This CDR3 region has 16 residues. The DNA for the CDR3 is TGCGCCAGCAGCCAAGCGGCCTCTAGAGGGGCCTACGAGCAGTACTTC. This encodes CASSQAASRGAYEQYF.

This chain uses TRBV11-2 with TRBJ2-2, with D unclear. The CDR3 has 12 residues. Between the trimmed V and J ends, which lost 5 bases and 7 bases, there was a span of 8 bases. Germline V lookup: CDR1 SGHAT, CDR2 FQNNGV. CDR3: CASSHPYGELFF. In DNA form, the CDR3 reads TGTGCCAGCAGCCACCCGTACGGGGAGCTGTTTTTT.

The rearrangement joins TRBV10-3 to TRBJ2-1; tentatively, D is TRBD1 (5 bases). Trimming cost V 6 bases and J 8 bases, with 14 bases left between them. Per germline, CDR1 ENHRY and CDR2 SYGVKD. The CDR3 is 13 residues long. The CDR3 here is CAISPPWGDEQFF. In DNA, the CDR3 is TGTGCCATCAGCCCCCCCTGGGGCGATGAGCAGTTCTTC.

The V gene is TRBV2, the J gene TRBJ2-3; D gene uncertain. CDR3 length: 15 amino acids. Germline V CDR1 and CDR2: SNHLY, FYNNEI. With 6 bases removed from V and 6 bases from J, the gap between germline ends came to 19 bases. In DNA form, the CDR3 reads TGTGCCAGCAGGTCCGGACCCCACGTCGCGGATACGCAGTATTTT. Translated: CASRSGPHVADTQYF.

The chain uses TRBV5-4 and TRBJ1-2, with D uncertain. The CDR3 has 11 residues. V was cut by 2 bases and J by 4 bases, with 3 bases left in between. CDR1 is SGHNT and CDR2 is YYREEE in the germline V gene (reference sequence). The CDR3 loop reads CASSFSYGYTF. The CDR3 bases are TGTGCCAGCAGCTTTAGCTATGGCTACACCTTC.

This clone has only a few counts. This sequence joins TRBV19 and TRBJ2-7; a possible D gene is TRBD1 (5 bases). The CDR3 runs to 15 residues. Germline lookup yields CDR1 LNHDA and CDR2 SQIVND (reference sequence). V was pared by 5 bases and J by 3 bases, with 17 bases between. CDR3 amino acids: CASSANRLTRYEQYF. CDR3 bases: TGTGCCAGTAGTGCCAACAGGCTTACACGCTACGAGCAGTACTTC.